Listed below are T cell receptor beta chains from one sample, sequenced in a study of blood T cell repertoires in COVID-19. Repertoires were generated with immunoSEQ multiplex PCR, while TCRdb's copy carries only in-frame clones and drops some. This sample has around 40,000 clones, with approximately 88% found just once. The sample taken for sequencing was peripheral blood. These receptors originate from a man aged 50 to 60 with active COVID-19. CDR3s include the opening cysteine and the closing phenylalanine or tryptophan. A D gene is named only where the DNA matches it firmly. Clone size is stated in some rows and not others, as once, few, many or a class when expanded.

clone_size: .
d_call: .
j_call: TRBJ2-5
v_call: TRBV5-1
cdr3_aa: CASSLPILAHQETQYF
cdr3_nt: TGCGCCAGCAGCTTGCCTATATTAGCCCACCAAGAGACCCAGTACTTC

clone_size: .
d_call: .
j_call: TRBJ2-1
v_call: TRBV28
cdr3_aa: CASSFTSSYEQFF
cdr3_nt: TGTGCCAGCAGTTTCACTAGCAGCTATGAGCAGTTCTTC

clone_size: .
d_call: .
j_call: TRBJ2-1
v_call: TRBV18
cdr3_aa: CASSGQYNEQFF
cdr3_nt: TGTGCCAGCTCAGGGCAGTACAATGAGCAGTTCTTC

clone_size: .
d_call: TRBD1
j_call: TRBJ2-1
v_call: TRBV5-4
cdr3_aa: CASSWGTGDNEQFF
cdr3_nt: TGTGCCAGCAGCTGGGGGACAGGGGACAATGAGCAGTTCTTC

clone_size: .
d_call: .
j_call: TRBJ2-3
v_call: TRBV28
cdr3_aa: CASSLRGKARDTQYF
cdr3_nt: TGTGCCAGCAGTTTAAGAGGGAAAGCTAGGGATACGCAGTATTTT

clone_size: .
d_call: TRBD2
j_call: TRBJ2-1
v_call: TRBV5-4
cdr3_aa: CASRLPTGGYNEQFF
cdr3_nt: TGTGCCAGCAGGCTGCCAACGGGGGGGTACAATGAGCAGTTCTTC

clone_size: .
d_call: TRBD1
j_call: TRBJ2-7
v_call: TRBV7-2
cdr3_aa: CASSAGTVAYEQYF
cdr3_nt: TGTGCCAGCAGCGCCGGGACAGTTGCCTACGAGCAGTACTTC

clone_size: once
d_call: TRBD1
j_call: TRBJ1-1
v_call: TRBV30
cdr3_aa: CAWTLGGPYTEAFF
cdr3_nt: TGTGCCTGGACCCTAGGGGGCCCTTACACTGAAGCTTTCTTT

clone_size: .
d_call: .
j_call: TRBJ2-7
v_call: TRBV29-1
cdr3_aa: CSVEDSPRGIYEQYF
cdr3_nt: TGCAGCGTTGAAGATTCCCCGCGGGGAATCTACGAGCAGTACTTC

clone_size: .
d_call: TRBD2
j_call: TRBJ2-7
v_call: TRBV4-1
cdr3_aa: CASSSLAGVREQYF
cdr3_nt: TGCGCCAGCTCCTCACTAGCGGGAGTACGCGAGCAGTACTTC

clone_size: .
d_call: TRBD1
j_call: TRBJ2-7
v_call: TRBV6-5
cdr3_aa: CASSKTGPYEQYF
cdr3_nt: TGTGCCAGCAGTAAGACAGGGCCCTACGAGCAGTACTTC

clone_size: .
d_call: .
j_call: TRBJ2-2
v_call: TRBV5-1
cdr3_aa: CASSSSPSAGELFF
cdr3_nt: TGCGCCAGCAGCAGTTCCCCTAGTGCCGGGGAGCTGTTTTTT

clone_size: .
d_call: .
j_call: TRBJ2-7
v_call: TRBV21-1
cdr3_aa: CASSKGRTSGRAIHEQYF
cdr3_nt: TGTGCCAGCAGCAAAGGTCGGACTAGCGGGAGGGCCATCCACGAGCAGTACTTC

clone_size: .
d_call: .
j_call: TRBJ1-5
v_call: TRBV15
cdr3_aa: CATSRGLDSNQPQHF
cdr3_nt: TGTGCCACCAGCAGAGGTTTGGACTCCAATCAGCCCCAGCATTTT

clone_size: .
d_call: TRBD2
j_call: TRBJ2-1
v_call: TRBV5-1
cdr3_aa: CASSQTSGEQFF
cdr3_nt: TGCGCCAGCAGCCAGACTAGCGGTGAGCAGTTCTTC

clone_size: .
d_call: .
j_call: TRBJ1-5
v_call: TRBV28
cdr3_aa: CASRNHFGVYQPQHF
cdr3_nt: TGTGCCAGCAGAAACCATTTCGGGGTCTATCAGCCCCAGCATTTT

clone_size: .
d_call: TRBD1
j_call: TRBJ1-2
v_call: TRBV7-9
cdr3_aa: CASSSPDRGSGYTF
cdr3_nt: TGTGCCAGCAGCTCACCCGACAGGGGAAGCGGCTACACCTTC

clone_size: .
d_call: .
j_call: TRBJ2-3
v_call: TRBV6-5
cdr3_aa: CASSYSIEDTQYF
cdr3_nt: TGTGCCAGCAGTTACTCGATTGAGGATACGCAGTATTTT

clone_size: .
d_call: TRBD1
j_call: TRBJ2-3
v_call: TRBV29-1
cdr3_aa: CSFRTGATTDTQYF
cdr3_nt: TGCAGCTTTCGGACAGGGGCGACCACAGATACGCAGTATTTT

clone_size: .
d_call: .
j_call: TRBJ1-2
v_call: TRBV25-1
cdr3_aa: CASSEGLDWGGYTF
cdr3_nt: TGTGCCAGCAGTGAGGGGTTGGATTGGGGCGGCTACACCTTC

clone_size: .
d_call: .
j_call: TRBJ2-2
v_call: TRBV24-1
cdr3_aa: CATSDLYPGELFF
cdr3_nt: TGTGCCACCAGTGATTTGTATCCCGGGGAGCTGTTTTTT

clone_size: .
d_call: TRBD2
j_call: TRBJ2-5
v_call: TRBV7-9
cdr3_aa: CASSFPSGRSQETQYF
cdr3_nt: TGTGCCAGCAGCTTCCCTAGCGGGAGGTCTCAAGAGACCCAGTACTTC

clone_size: .
d_call: .
j_call: TRBJ1-1
v_call: TRBV6-5
cdr3_aa: CASKVDRLDTEAFF
cdr3_nt: TGTGCCAGCAAAGTCGACAGGCTAGACACTGAAGCTTTCTTT

clone_size: .
d_call: TRBD1
j_call: TRBJ2-5
v_call: TRBV18
cdr3_aa: CASSLNRGSGETQYF
cdr3_nt: TGTGCCAGCTCACTTAACAGGGGGTCTGGAGAGACCCAGTACTTC

clone_size: .
d_call: .
j_call: TRBJ1-6
v_call: TRBV27
cdr3_aa: CASSWGPLGSPLHF
cdr3_nt: TGTGCCAGCAGTTGGGGCCCCCTGGGTTCACCCCTCCACTTT

clone_size: .
d_call: .
j_call: TRBJ1-2
v_call: TRBV4-3
cdr3_aa: CASSQDERGNYGYTF
cdr3_nt: TGCGCCAGCAGCCAAGACGAACGGGGTAACTATGGCTACACCTTC

clone_size: .
d_call: TRBD1
j_call: TRBJ1-2
v_call: TRBV27
cdr3_aa: CASRRTGTGHYGYTF
cdr3_nt: TGTGCCAGCAGGCGTACCGGGACAGGACACTATGGCTACACCTTC

clone_size: .
d_call: TRBD1
j_call: TRBJ1-6
v_call: TRBV5-1
cdr3_aa: CASSPRQGNNSPLHF
cdr3_nt: TGCGCCAGCAGCCCTAGACAGGGAAATAATTCACCCCTCCACTTT

clone_size: .
d_call: .
j_call: TRBJ2-3
v_call: TRBV9
cdr3_aa: CASSVDQGYTDTQYF
cdr3_nt: TGTGCCAGCAGCGTAGATCAGGGCTACACAGATACGCAGTATTTT

clone_size: few
d_call: .
j_call: TRBJ1-1
v_call: TRBV6-4
cdr3_aa: CASSVGARTEAFF
cdr3_nt: TGTGCCAGCAGTGTGGGGGCTCGGACTGAAGCTTTCTTT

clone_size: .
d_call: .
j_call: TRBJ2-1
v_call: TRBV7-9
cdr3_aa: CASSLEGGFFDNEQFF
cdr3_nt: TGTGCCAGCAGCTTAGAAGGGGGATTTTTCGACAATGAGCAGTTCTTC

clone_size: .
d_call: .
j_call: TRBJ2-7
v_call: TRBV5-5
cdr3_aa: CASSLGGVFYEQYF
cdr3_nt: TGTGCCAGCAGCTTAGGAGGGGTCTTCTACGAGCAGTACTTC

clone_size: .
d_call: TRBD1
j_call: TRBJ1-5
v_call: TRBV5-1
cdr3_aa: CASSLAGGNNQPQHF
cdr3_nt: TGCGCCAGCAGCTTGGCAGGGGGCAACAATCAGCCCCAGCATTTT

clone_size: .
d_call: .
j_call: TRBJ2-2
v_call: TRBV5-1
cdr3_aa: CASSLYGELFF
cdr3_nt: TGCGCCAGCAGCTTGTACGGGGAGCTGTTTTTT

clone_size: .
d_call: .
j_call: TRBJ1-3
v_call: TRBV19
cdr3_aa: CASSTGQIASGNTIYF
cdr3_nt: TGTGCCAGTAGTACCGGACAGATCGCCTCTGGAAACACCATATATTTT

clone_size: .
d_call: .
j_call: TRBJ1-2
v_call: TRBV6-6
cdr3_aa: CANGHANYGYTF
cdr3_nt: TGTGCCAACGGACACGCTAACTATGGCTACACCTTC

clone_size: once
d_call: .
j_call: TRBJ1-6
v_call: TRBV28
cdr3_aa: CASSFGAGPYNSPLHF
cdr3_nt: TGTGCCAGCAGTTTTGGGGCTGGACCCTATAATTCACCCCTCCACTTT

clone_size: .
d_call: .
j_call: TRBJ2-3
v_call: TRBV4-1
cdr3_aa: CASSHRQVGNSTQYF
cdr3_nt: TGCGCCAGCAGCCATCGACAGGTGGGGAATTCTACGCAGTATTTT

clone_size: .
d_call: TRBD1
j_call: TRBJ2-7
v_call: TRBV4-2
cdr3_aa: CASSQEVGQGANEQYF
cdr3_nt: TGTGCCAGCAGCCAAGAGGTCGGACAGGGCGCGAACGAGCAGTACTTC

clone_size: .
d_call: .
j_call: TRBJ1-5
v_call: TRBV7-9
cdr3_aa: CASSLAEGGIQPQHF
cdr3_nt: TGTGCCAGCAGCTTAGCGGAGGGTGGGATTCAGCCCCAGCATTTT

clone_size: .
d_call: TRBD2
j_call: TRBJ2-2
v_call: TRBV9
cdr3_aa: CASSVAPLAGGIGELFF
cdr3_nt: TGTGCCAGCAGCGTAGCCCCACTAGCGGGGGGGATCGGGGAGCTGTTTTTT

clone_size: .
d_call: .
j_call: TRBJ2-7
v_call: TRBV11-2
cdr3_aa: CASSPWTATYEQYF
cdr3_nt: TGTGCCAGCAGCCCGTGGACAGCTACCTACGAGCAGTACTTC

clone_size: once
d_call: .
j_call: TRBJ2-1
v_call: TRBV27
cdr3_aa: CASSQAAYNEQFF
cdr3_nt: TGTGCCAGCAGTCAGGCCGCCTACAATGAGCAGTTCTTC

clone_size: .
d_call: .
j_call: TRBJ1-1
v_call: TRBV7-9
cdr3_aa: CASSLAGGREAFF
cdr3_nt: TGTGCCAGCAGCTTAGCGGGGGGACGAGAAGCTTTCTTT

clone_size: .
d_call: TRBD2
j_call: TRBJ2-7
v_call: TRBV6-5
cdr3_aa: CAAGKGGSYEQYF
cdr3_nt: TGTGCCGCCGGTAAGGGCGGGAGCTACGAGCAGTACTTC

clone_size: .
d_call: TRBD2
j_call: TRBJ2-5
v_call: TRBV7-9
cdr3_aa: CASSLPGGRETQYF
cdr3_nt: TGTGCCAGCAGCCTGCCGGGGGGGCGAGAGACCCAGTACTTC

clone_size: .
d_call: .
j_call: TRBJ2-7
v_call: TRBV10-3
cdr3_aa: CAISEPDSNGPEQYF
cdr3_nt: TGTGCCATCAGTGAGCCCGATAGTAATGGGCCCGAGCAGTACTTC

clone_size: .
d_call: .
j_call: TRBJ2-6
v_call: TRBV21-1
cdr3_aa: CASSKGPPGANVLTF
cdr3_nt: TGTGCCAGCAGCAAAGGGCCCCCCGGGGCCAACGTCCTGACTTTC

clone_size: once
d_call: TRBD2
j_call: TRBJ2-3
v_call: TRBV9
cdr3_aa: CASSVTSGSTDTQYF
cdr3_nt: TGTGCCAGCAGCGTGACTAGCGGGAGCACAGATACGCAGTATTTT

clone_size: .
d_call: .
j_call: TRBJ2-2
v_call: TRBV4-1
cdr3_aa: CASSNSIDRTGELFF
cdr3_nt: TGCGCCAGCAGCAATAGTATTGATCGCACCGGGGAGCTGTTTTTT

clone_size: .
d_call: .
j_call: TRBJ2-1
v_call: TRBV6-4
cdr3_aa: CASKSTDSSYNEQFF
cdr3_nt: TGTGCCAGCAAATCAACCGATAGCTCCTACAATGAGCAGTTCTTC

clone_size: .
d_call: .
j_call: TRBJ2-7
v_call: TRBV2
cdr3_aa: CASSDGRGSYEQYF
cdr3_nt: TGTGCCAGCAGTGATGGGCGGGGCTCCTACGAGCAGTACTTC

clone_size: .
d_call: .
j_call: TRBJ2-1
v_call: TRBV10-3
cdr3_aa: CAIRDDGNEQFF
cdr3_nt: TGTGCCATCAGGGATGACGGGAATGAGCAGTTCTTC

clone_size: .
d_call: TRBD1
j_call: TRBJ2-1
v_call: TRBV20-1
cdr3_aa: CSASPDRGDWRLQFF
cdr3_nt: TGCAGTGCTAGTCCGGACAGGGGTGATTGGCGACTACAGTTCTTC

clone_size: .
d_call: .
j_call: TRBJ2-3
v_call: TRBV3-1/TRBV3-2
cdr3_aa: CASSQDSGTSTDTQYF
cdr3_nt: TGTGCCAGCAGCCAAGATTCGGGAACTAGCACAGATACGCAGTATTTT

clone_size: .
d_call: .
j_call: TRBJ2-7
v_call: TRBV2
cdr3_aa: CASTGLLSYEQYF
cdr3_nt: TGTGCCAGCACTGGACTCCTCTCCTACGAGCAGTACTTC

clone_size: .
d_call: .
j_call: TRBJ2-7
v_call: TRBV19
cdr3_aa: CASSTSVSYEQYF
cdr3_nt: TGTGCCAGTAGTACCTCAGTCTCCTACGAGCAGTACTTC

clone_size: once
d_call: .
j_call: TRBJ2-3
v_call: TRBV19
cdr3_aa: CASSWAGSTDTQYF
cdr3_nt: TGTGCCAGTAGTTGGGCAGGGTCCACAGATACGCAGTATTTT

clone_size: .
d_call: .
j_call: TRBJ1-3
v_call: TRBV24-1
cdr3_aa: CATAPGYGNTIYF
cdr3_nt: TGTGCCACCGCCCCAGGGTATGGAAACACCATATATTTT